This T cell receptor (beta chain) was sequenced in a study of blood T cell repertoires in COVID-19. Study overall: PBMCs, B-cell-depleted T cells, or T cells were the source of the cDNA or gDNA that made up the material.

Measured with immunoSEQ multiplex PCR; TCRdb has only the in-frame clones, and not every one. The table lists about 73,000 clones, approximately 80% of them singletons. Sequenced material: peripheral blood. The source of this sequence is a man older than 75 with active or convalescent COVID-19.

Here the CDR3 DNA reads TGTGCCAGTAGTATATCCGGGACAGGCGTCTACGAGCAGTACTTC. Translated: CASSISGTGVYEQYF. The chain employs TRBV19 and TRBJ2-7; TRBD1 aligns across 8 bases. V trimming: 2 bases; J trimming: 3 bases; junction bases outside the gene matches: 6. In germline, CDR1 is LNHDA, CDR2 SQIVND (reference sequence). The CDR3 has 15 residues.